Each of the 18 T cell receptor beta chains below was sequenced from the same sample in a study of blood T cell repertoires in COVID-19. TCRdb's copy holds only in-frame clones and misses some; the assay was immunoSEQ multiplex PCR. The table has about 100,000 clones, roughly nine tenths seen once. Sequences were obtained from peripheral blood. The origin of the receptors is a middle-aged man with active COVID-19.

The V gene is TRBV7-2, the J gene TRBJ2-1, with TRBD2 matching over 8 bases. CDR1 and CDR2 (germline): SGHTA, FQGNSA. The junction had 15 bases not matched to a gene; V was cut back by 5 bases and J by 6 bases. The CDR3 extends over 17 amino acids. CDR3 nucleotides: TGTGCCAGCAGCCCTGCGGGTGTAGCGGGATTTGGCAATGAGCAGTTCTTC. Translation: CASSPAGVAGFGNEQFF.

The gene calls are TRBV6-1 and TRBJ2-7, with a tentative D call TRBD2 (5 bases). The length of the CDR3 is 12 residues. The V end was cut by 2 bases, the J end by 6 bases, with 8 bases between. Germline values: CDR1 MNHNS, CDR2 SASEGT. The DNA of the CDR3 is TGTGCCAGCAGTGAAACAGAGGGCGAGCAGTACGTC. Translated, it gives CASSETEGEQYV.

The chain recombines TRBV19 with TRBJ2-3; 7 bases map to TRBD2. The CDR3 is 15 residues long. In germline, CDR1 is LNHDA, CDR2 SQIVND (reference sequence). Trimming took 3 bases from V and 3 from J; bases not matched to a gene: 6. The CDR3 loop reads CASSMVGGSTDTQYF. CDR3 DNA: TGTGCCAGTAGTATGGTGGGCGGGAGTACAGATACGCAGTATTTT.

The chain couples TRBV5-1 to TRBJ2-1; a weak D match, TRBD2 (6 bases). This CDR3 has 14 residues. CDR1 is SGHRS, CDR2 YFSETQ, per germline. V gave up 4 bases and J gave up 8 bases, with 16 bases separating them. The CDR3 DNA sequence: TGCGCCAGCAGCCCGGGACCCGGAGGGGATGAGCAGTTCTTC. Its protein is CASSPGPGGDEQFF.

This chain uses TRBV18 with TRBJ2-2; TRBD2 matches at 13 bases. This CDR3 is built from 15 residues. J was trimmed by 8 bases and V by 3 bases; bases with no gene match: 3. Germline V CDR1 and CDR2: KGHSH, LQKENI. The CDR3 nucleotides read TGTGCCAGCTCACCGGGACTAGCGGGATTGGGGGAGCTGTTTTTT. Its protein product is CASSPGLAGLGELFF.

This chain joins TRBV7-8 and TRBJ2-3; 7 nucleotides align to TRBD1. The CDR3 covers 16 residues. CDR1 and CDR2 from the germline V gene are SGHVS and FQNEAQ. Trimming took 0 bases from V and 4 from J; bases not matched to a gene: 7. In DNA form, the CDR3 reads TGTGCCAGCAGCTTAGCGACAGGGCTTGGGTCAGATACGCAGTATTTT. Amino acids: CASSLATGLGSDTQYF.

The V gene is TRBV7-2, the J gene TRBJ2-7; D is unresolved. The CDR3 sequence is 16 residues long. CDR1 SGHTA and CDR2 FQGNSA come from the germline V gene. The germline V and J ends were trimmed by 5 bases and 0 bases, with 17 bases remaining between them. CDR3 nucleotide sequence: TGTGCCAGCAGCCCCTCCTTGAGAGGAACCTCCTACGAGCAGTACTTC. This sequence encodes CASSPSLRGTSYEQYF.

The chain links TRBV15 to TRBJ2-5; D is unclear. The CDR3 is made up of 14 amino acids. V lost 5 bases to trimming and J lost 5 bases, with 15 bases between them. CDR1 is LNHNV, CDR2 YYDKDF, per germline (reference sequence). The CDR3 protein is CATSPRVVGETQYF. CDR3 nucleotide sequence: TGTGCCACCAGCCCCCGTGTAGTCGGGGAGACCCAGTACTTC.

The V and J genes are TRBV9 and TRBJ1-2; 10 positions match TRBD1. Trimming at V came to 5 bases and at J to 6 bases, leaving 7 bases not matched to a gene. The germline CDR1 and CDR2 sequences are SGDLS and YYNGEE. The CDR3 sequence is 14 residues long. The CDR3 loop is CASSPGTGAHGYTF. In nucleotides, the CDR3 is TGTGCCAGCAGTCCCGGGACAGGGGCGCATGGCTACACCTTC.

V gene TRBV7-2 combines with J gene TRBJ1-1; possibly TRBD1 for D (5 bases). The CDR3 has 16 residues. The V end was cut by 5 bases, the J end by 1 base, with 17 bases between. Per germline, CDR1 SGHTA and CDR2 FQGNSA. CDR3 in amino acids: CASSPRGPGRNTEAFF. The CDR3 nucleotides are TGTGCCAGCAGCCCGCGGGGCCCAGGGAGGAACACTGAAGCTTTCTTT.

The chain links TRBV5-6 to TRBJ2-1; 9 bases line up with TRBD2. The junction had 10 bases not matched to a gene; V was cut back by 4 bases and J by 8 bases. Germline CDR1 reads SGHDT; CDR2 reads YYEEEE. This CDR3 is built from 15 residues. The CDR3 protein is CASSRLGREGDEQFF. CDR3 coding DNA: TGTGCCAGCAGCCGTTTGGGGCGGGAGGGTGATGAGCAGTTCTTC.

The chain employs TRBV27 and TRBJ2-1; TRBD2 matches 8 bases. This CDR3 contains 15 residues. Losses at the gene ends were 2 bases for V and 4 bases for J; bases not matched to a gene: 4. CDR1 is MNHEY and CDR2 is SMNVEV in the germline V gene (reference sequence). The CDR3 DNA reads as TGTGCCAGCAGTTTAGTGGGGACTAGTTACAATGAGCAGTTCTTC. This codes for CASSLVGTSYNEQFF.

This chain links TRBV7-9 with TRBJ2-7, with TRBD1 as a possible D gene (6 bases). Germline V gives CDR1 SEHNR, CDR2 FQNEAQ (reference sequence). This CDR3 has 14 residues. Trimming pared 5 bases from V and 3 bases from J, leaving 14 bases between. This chain's CDR3 is CASSPRAGDYEQYV. The CDR3 DNA reads as TGTGCCAGCAGCCCGCGGGCAGGGGACTACGAGCAGTACGTC.

This rearrangement joins TRBV28 to TRBJ2-3, with 9 bases lining up with TRBD2. The CDR3 loop spans 15 amino acids. The J segment lost 5 bases and the V segment lost 10 bases, leaving 13 bases of the junction unmatched. Germline V gene sequence: CDR1 MDHEN, CDR2 SYDVKM. The CDR3 sequence is CATRGSGRSGDTQYF. CDR3 in DNA: TGTGCCACCCGGGGTAGCGGGAGATCTGGAGATACGCAGTATTTT.

The chain links TRBV10-2 to TRBJ2-1; 7 positions match TRBD2. CDR1 WSHSY and CDR2 SAAADI come from the germline V gene. CDR3 length: 15 amino acids. Germline trimming cut 0 bases from V and 2 bases from J; bases unmatched to any gene: 1. The CDR3 region has the DNA TGCGCCAGCAGTGAGTCGCTAGCGGCCTACAATGAGCAGTTCTTC. Amino acid sequence: CASSESLAAYNEQFF.

The V and J genes are TRBV9 and TRBJ2-1; 11 positions agree with TRBD2. Trimming cost V 2 bases and J 6 bases; bases outside gene matches: 4. The CDR3 spans 15 residues. Germline values: CDR1 SGDLS, CDR2 YYNGEE. The CDR3 coding sequence is TGTGCCAGCAGCGTGGGACTAGCGGCCGGCAATGAGCAGTTCTTC. Its protein is CASSVGLAAGNEQFF.

The rearrangement uses TRBV19 and TRBJ1-6; no clear D gene. The CDR3 length is 16 residues. Germline V gene sequence: CDR1 LNHDA, CDR2 SQIVND (reference sequence). Trimming took 5 bases from V and 7 from J, leaving 18 bases between them. Here the CDR3 DNA reads TGTGCCAGTAGTTTCTGGGGTCCCGCGGGGAATTCACCCCTCCACTTT. Amino acid sequence: CASSFWGPAGNSPLHF.

V is TRBV5-1 and J is TRBJ1-6; 8 nucleotides match TRBD1. The CDR3 is 14 residues long. Trimming removed 0 bases from V and 7 bases from J; junction bases left unmatched: 0. Germline CDR1 SGHRS, CDR2 YFSETQ. The CDR3 is CASSLGQGNSPLHF. The CDR3 DNA follows: TGCGCCAGCAGCTTGGGACAGGGGAATTCACCCCTCCACTTT.